The 22 T cell receptor beta chains listed next were all sequenced from one sample in a study of blood T cell repertoires in COVID-19. Measured with immunoSEQ multiplex PCR; TCRdb has only the in-frame clones, and not every one. This table has under 150,000 clones, over 80% appearing once. The source material was peripheral blood. Receptors were obtained from a woman aged 45-65 years with acute or convalescent COVID-19.

J is TRBJ2-7 and V is TRBV7-9, with 9 bases fitting TRBD1. This CDR3 has 15 amino acids. The junction had 8 bases not matched to a gene; V was cut back by 5 bases and J by 3 bases. Per the germline V gene, CDR1 is SEHNR and CDR2 is FQNEAQ (reference sequence). CDR3 nucleotides: TGTGCCAGCAGCCAGACGGGACAGGGTTTCTACGAGCAGTACTTC. Translated, it gives CASSQTGQGFYEQYF.

The chain links TRBV15 to TRBJ2-5; TRBD1 matches 7 bases. The V gene end was trimmed by 5 bases and the J gene end by 4 bases; junction bases not matched to a gene: 13. This CDR3 contains 16 residues. The germline CDR1 and CDR2 sequences are LNHNV and YYDKDF (reference sequence). The CDR3 loop is CATSPRTGSLLETQYF. The CDR3, as DNA: TGTGCCACCAGCCCGCGGACAGGTAGTCTGTTAGAGACCCAGTACTTC.

The chain recombines TRBV4-1 with TRBJ2-7; 7 nucleotides align to TRBD2. Trimming took 5 bases from V and 4 from J; bases not matched to a gene: 5. Germline assignment: CDR1 MGHRA and CDR2 YSYEKL. The CDR3 consists of 13 residues. The CDR3 spells CASSAGEYYEQYF. DNA for the CDR3: TGCGCCAGCAGCGCGGGGGAGTATTACGAGCAGTACTTC.

This chain joins TRBV27 and TRBJ1-5; 8 nucleotides agree with TRBD1. V was clipped by 8 bases and J by 9 bases; unmatched bases: 12. Germline lookup yields CDR1 MNHEY and CDR2 SMNVEV (reference sequence). The CDR3 has 14 residues. The CDR3 DNA reads as TGTGCCAGCGCCCGGGGACAGGCAGAGGGGCCCCAGCATTTT. This gives the protein CASARGQAEGPQHF.

This chain links TRBV27 with TRBJ1-1; D perhaps matches TRBD1 (5 bases). Deletions cut 2 bases from V and 1 base from J, with 17 bases between. The germline CDR1 and CDR2 sequences are MNHEY and SMNVEV (reference sequence). The CDR3 consists of 17 residues. The CDR3 sequence is CASSLGRGFTRNTEAFF. The DNA of the CDR3 is TGTGCCAGCAGTTTAGGTAGGGGATTCACTCGGAACACTGAAGCTTTCTTT.

The chain recombines TRBV25-1 with TRBJ2-2; the match to TRBD1 covers 8 bases. J gave up 5 bases and V 5 bases, and 7 bases lay outside the gene matches. The V gene's germline CDR1 is MGHDK and CDR2 SYGVNS. There are 15 residues in the CDR3. In DNA form, the CDR3 reads TGTGCCAGCAGTCGCGGGACAGGCTCGACCGGGGAGCTGTTTTTT. Residues: CASSRGTGSTGELFF.

The chain combines TRBV28 with TRBJ1-1; no definite D call. CDR3 length: 12 amino acids. The germline gives CDR1 MDHEN, CDR2 SYDVKM. With 1 base removed from V and 7 bases from J, the gap between germline ends came to 7 bases. As DNA, the CDR3 is TGTGCCAGCAGTTTATTTTTCTTTGAAGCTTTCTTT. Translating it yields CASSLFFFEAFF.

J is TRBJ2-2 and V is TRBV5-5; no clear D. Germline loops: CDR1 SGHKS, CDR2 YYEKEE (reference sequence). This CDR3 is 14 amino acids long. V was cut by 2 bases and J by 2 bases, with 7 bases left in between. Here the CDR3 DNA reads TGTGCCAGCAGCTTAATTAGAAACACCGGGGAGCTGTTTTTT. Translation gives CASSLIRNTGELFF. Full variable domain (remainder filled in from reference TRBV5-5 and TRBJ2-2): DAGVTQSPTHLIKTRGQQVTLRCSPISGHKSVSWYQQVLGQGPQFIFQYYEKEERGRGNFPDRFSARQFPNYSSELNVNALLLGDSALYLCASSLIRNTGELFFGEGSRLTVL.

The chain couples TRBV7-2 to TRBJ2-3; 7 bases fit TRBD2. The trim removed 6 bases at V and 6 bases at J, leaving 9 bases unmatched. Germline V lookup: CDR1 SGHTA, CDR2 FQGNSA. The CDR3 has 14 residues. CDR3 coding DNA: TGTGCCAGCAGGCAGCGGGGAGGGACGGATACGCAGTATTTT. It codes for CASRQRGGTDTQYF.

The chain links TRBV7-3 to TRBJ2-7; D is possibly TRBD1 (5 bases). Germline V CDR1 and CDR2: SGHTA, FQGTGA. The CDR3 contains 13 residues. Trimming removed 0 bases at V and 5 bases at J, with 8 bases between. The CDR3 loop is CASSLTTGDEQYF. CDR3 bases: TGTGCCAGCAGCTTAACAACAGGCGACGAGCAGTACTTC.

The genes are TRBV7-2 and TRBJ2-6, with a tentative D call TRBD1 (5 bases). The CDR3 totals 15 residues. The germline V and J ends were trimmed by 1 base and 19 bases, with 23 bases remaining between them. The germline CDR1 and CDR2 sequences are SGHTA and FQGNSA. The CDR3: CASSLVWGGTGPTTF. CDR3 in DNA: TGTGCCAGCAGCTTAGTGTGGGGCGGAACCGGGCCAACTACTTTC.

The rearrangement links TRBV2 to TRBJ1-2; unclear D gene. The CDR3 has 12 residues. V dropped 4 bases and J dropped 8 bases, with 11 bases sitting between them. From germline, CDR1 is SNHLY and CDR2 FYNNEI. The CDR3 DNA sequence: TGTGCCAGCAGTGTGGAGGGAGAGGGCTACACCTTC. Amino acids: CASSVEGEGYTF.

This clone occurred a few times. The J gene is TRBJ1-2, the V gene TRBV2, with 7 bases aligning to TRBD1. This CDR3 has 15 amino acids. The V gene's germline CDR1 is SNHLY and CDR2 FYNNEI. V shed 0 bases, J shed 6 bases, and the junction held 7 bases outside the gene matches. CDR3 loop: CASSEAFRGRNGYTF. CDR3 in DNA: TGTGCCAGCAGTGAAGCTTTTAGGGGGCGAAATGGCTACACCTTC.

V and J are TRBV24-1 and TRBJ2-5; 7 bases line up with TRBD1. With 6 bases clipped from V and 1 base from J, the junction kept 13 bases outside the gene matches. Germline lookup yields CDR1 KGHDR and CDR2 SFDVKD. This CDR3 spans 17 amino acids. CDR3 sequence (DNA): TGTGCCACCAGTCGTTCAGGGGGTTTCCCACTCCAAGAGACCCAGTACTTC. Amino acid sequence: CATSRSGGFPLQETQYF.

The chain uses TRBV24-1 and TRBJ1-5; no reliable D call. Germline CDR1 is KGHDR and CDR2 is SFDVKD. There are 12 residues in the CDR3. Trimming cost V 7 bases and J 9 bases, with 12 bases left between them. The CDR3 nucleotides are TGTGCCACCAGCCAAACGGGAGGGCCCCAGCATTTT. It encodes CATSQTGGPQHF.

J is TRBJ1-5 and V is TRBV30, with D hard to call. This CDR3 region has 13 residues. Germline V lookup: CDR1 GTSNPN, CDR2 SVGIG (reference sequence). The V gene lost 4 bases and the J gene lost 4 bases, with 11 bases spanning the gap. DNA of the CDR3: TGTGCCTGGAATACTATCCAAAATCAGCCCCAGCATTTT. This translates into CAWNTIQNQPQHF.

The V and J genes are TRBV19 and TRBJ1-2; TRBD1 matches at 7 bases. The CDR3 totals 14 residues. Germline CDR1 reads LNHDA; CDR2 reads SQIVND (reference sequence). V was clipped by 4 bases and J by 5 bases; unmatched bases: 7. The CDR3 loop is CASSKRQGAYGYTF. The DNA of the CDR3 is TGTGCCAGTAGTAAACGACAGGGAGCATATGGCTACACCTTC.

The chain recombines TRBV4-3 with TRBJ2-7, with 8 bases fitting TRBD1. The length of the CDR3 is 15 residues. The germline CDR1 and CDR2 sequences are LGHNA and YSLEER. Unmatched junction bases numbered 10, after V lost 3 bases and J lost 6 bases. The CDR3 sequence is CASSQTGQALREQYF. The CDR3 DNA reads TGCGCCAGCAGCCAGACGGGACAGGCCCTTCGCGAGCAGTACTTC.

The chain employs TRBV5-1 and TRBJ2-2; D not certain. V gave up 0 bases and J gave up 2 bases, with 8 bases separating them. CDR1 and CDR2 (germline): SGHRS, YFSETQ. The CDR3 has 15 amino acids. The CDR3 region has the DNA TGCGCCAGCAGCTTGGACTCGCTAAACACCGGGGAGCTGTTTTTT. Translating it yields CASSLDSLNTGELFF.

This clone was found a few times. J is TRBJ1-3 and V is TRBV5-1; perhaps TRBD1 as D (6 bases). Germline V CDR1 and CDR2: SGHRS, YFSETQ. V lost 0 bases and J 2 bases, leaving 12 bases between the germline ends. The CDR3 is 16 amino acids. For the CDR3, the DNA is TGCGCCAGCAGCTTGGGACCACAGGGAACTGGAAACACCATATATTTT. It specifies CASSLGPQGTGNTIYF.

The chain joins TRBV27 to TRBJ1-2; 10 nucleotides match TRBD1. V lost 4 bases to trimming and J lost 8 bases; unmatched junction nucleotides: 10. CDR3 length: 15 amino acids. Germline V gene lookup returns CDR1 MNHEY and CDR2 SMNVEV (reference sequence). CDR3 coding DNA: TGTGCCAGCAGTTATTCTGGACAGGGGGAGGGGGGCTACACCTTC. Its protein product is CASSYSGQGEGGYTF.

The chain joins TRBV7-6 to TRBJ1-2; 7 bases align to TRBD1. The V segment lost 5 bases and the J segment 7 bases; nucleotides outside the gene matches: 16. Germline V gives CDR1 SGHVS, CDR2 FNYEAQ. This CDR3 comprises 16 residues. CDR3 in amino acids: CASSRQVEGGAFGYTF. CDR3 DNA: TGTGCCAGCAGCCGCCAAGTAGAAGGGGGCGCTTTTGGCTACACCTTC.